This T cell receptor beta chain was documented in a study of blood T cell repertoires in COVID-19. The method was immunoSEQ multiplex PCR; TCRdb's version includes in-frame clones alone and lacks a portion of them. The sample gives under 200,000 clones, about 83% of which show up once; about 3.3% is in the top ten. V was pared by 2 bases and J by 0 bases, with 7 bases between. Germline V gene data show CDR1 as MGHRA and CDR2 as YSYEKL. The CDR3 consists of 14 residues. This clone was detected once. The chain is built from TRBV4-1 and TRBJ1-1; D is unclear. The sequencing sample was made of PBMCs or T cells enriched from blood (not recorded which). This clonotype was sampled from a woman younger than 45 who had been exposed to COVID-19. This CDR3 reads CASSQSPMNTEAFF. As DNA, the CDR3 is TGCGCCAGCAGCCAAAGCCCGATGAACACTGAAGCTTTCTTT.